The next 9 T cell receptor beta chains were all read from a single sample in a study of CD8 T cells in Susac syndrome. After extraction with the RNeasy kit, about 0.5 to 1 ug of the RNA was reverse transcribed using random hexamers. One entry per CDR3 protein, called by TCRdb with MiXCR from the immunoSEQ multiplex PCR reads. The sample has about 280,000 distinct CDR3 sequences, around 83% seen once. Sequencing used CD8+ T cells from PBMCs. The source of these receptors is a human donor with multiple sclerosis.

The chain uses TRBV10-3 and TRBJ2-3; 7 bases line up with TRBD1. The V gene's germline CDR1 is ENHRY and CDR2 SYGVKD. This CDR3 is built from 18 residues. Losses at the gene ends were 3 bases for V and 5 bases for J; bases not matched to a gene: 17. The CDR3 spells CAISDSLLQGIGGDTQYF. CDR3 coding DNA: TGTGCCATCAGTGATTCGTTATTACAGGGGATAGGGGGAGATACGCAGTATTTT.

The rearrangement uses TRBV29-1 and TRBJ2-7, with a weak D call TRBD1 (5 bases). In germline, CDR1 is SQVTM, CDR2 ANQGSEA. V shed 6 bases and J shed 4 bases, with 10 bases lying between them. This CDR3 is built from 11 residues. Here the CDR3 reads CSVGVQYEQYF. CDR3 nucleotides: TGCAGCGTAGGGGTCCAATACGAGCAGTACTTC.

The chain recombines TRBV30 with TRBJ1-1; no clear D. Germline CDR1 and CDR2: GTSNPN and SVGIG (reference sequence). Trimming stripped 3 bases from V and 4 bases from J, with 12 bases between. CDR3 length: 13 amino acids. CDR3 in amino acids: CAWSRRWGTEAFF. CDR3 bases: TGTGCCTGGAGCCGGCGGTGGGGCACTGAAGCTTTCTTT.

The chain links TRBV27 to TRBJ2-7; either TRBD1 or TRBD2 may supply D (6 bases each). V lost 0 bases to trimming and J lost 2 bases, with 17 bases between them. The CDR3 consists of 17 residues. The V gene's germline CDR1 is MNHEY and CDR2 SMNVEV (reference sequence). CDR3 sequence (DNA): TGTGCCAGCAGTTTATCCGGTACGAGGGGGAGGACCTACGAGCAGTACTTC. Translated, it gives CASSLSGTRGRTYEQYF.

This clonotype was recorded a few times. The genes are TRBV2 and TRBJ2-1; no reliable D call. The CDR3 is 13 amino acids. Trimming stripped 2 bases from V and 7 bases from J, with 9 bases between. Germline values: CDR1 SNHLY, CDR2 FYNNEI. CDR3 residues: CASSELPSNEQFF. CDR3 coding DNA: TGTGCCAGCAGTGAACTCCCCAGTAATGAGCAGTTCTTC.

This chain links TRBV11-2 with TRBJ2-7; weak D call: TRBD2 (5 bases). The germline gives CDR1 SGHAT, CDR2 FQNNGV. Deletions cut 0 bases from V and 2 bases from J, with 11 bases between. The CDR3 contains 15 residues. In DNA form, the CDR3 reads TGTGCCAGCAGCTTAGATTGGACTGTTGCCTACGAGCAGTACTTC. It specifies CASSLDWTVAYEQYF.

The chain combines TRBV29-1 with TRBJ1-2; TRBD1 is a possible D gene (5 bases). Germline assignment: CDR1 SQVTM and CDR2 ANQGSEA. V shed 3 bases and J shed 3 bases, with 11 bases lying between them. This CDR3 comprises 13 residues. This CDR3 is CSVDREEDYGYTF. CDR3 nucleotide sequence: TGCAGCGTTGACAGGGAAGAGGACTATGGCTACACCTTC. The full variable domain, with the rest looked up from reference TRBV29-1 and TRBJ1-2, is SAVISQKPSRDICQRGTSLTIQCQVDSQVTMMFWYRQQPGQSLTLIATANQGSEATYESGFVIDKFPISRPNLTFSTLTVSNMSPEDSSIYLCSVDREEDYGYTFGSGTRLTVV.

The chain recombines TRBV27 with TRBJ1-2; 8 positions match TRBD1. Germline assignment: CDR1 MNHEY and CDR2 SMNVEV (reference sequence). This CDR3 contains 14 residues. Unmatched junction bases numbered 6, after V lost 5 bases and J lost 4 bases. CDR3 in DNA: TGTGCCAGCAGTGGTGGACAGGGACCCTATGGCTACACCTTC. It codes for CASSGGQGPYGYTF.

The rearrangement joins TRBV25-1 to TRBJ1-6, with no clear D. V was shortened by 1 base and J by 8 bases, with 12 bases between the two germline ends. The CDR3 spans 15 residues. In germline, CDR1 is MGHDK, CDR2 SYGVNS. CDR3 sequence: CASSEWASPYSPLHF. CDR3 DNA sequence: TGTGCCAGCAGTGAATGGGCCTCGCCGTATTCACCCCTCCACTTT.